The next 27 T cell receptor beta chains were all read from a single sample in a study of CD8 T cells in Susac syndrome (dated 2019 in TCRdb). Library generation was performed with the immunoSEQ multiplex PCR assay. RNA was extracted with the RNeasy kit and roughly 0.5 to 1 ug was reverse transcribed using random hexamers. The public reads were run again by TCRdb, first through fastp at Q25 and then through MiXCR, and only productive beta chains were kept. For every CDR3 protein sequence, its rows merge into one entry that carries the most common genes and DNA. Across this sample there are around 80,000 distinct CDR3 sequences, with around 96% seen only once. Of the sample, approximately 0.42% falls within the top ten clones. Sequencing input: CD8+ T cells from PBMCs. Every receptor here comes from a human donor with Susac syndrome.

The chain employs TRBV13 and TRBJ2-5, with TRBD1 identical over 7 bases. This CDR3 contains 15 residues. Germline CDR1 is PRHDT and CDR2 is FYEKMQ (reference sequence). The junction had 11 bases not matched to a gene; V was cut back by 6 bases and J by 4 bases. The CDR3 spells CASRPTGVLGETQYF. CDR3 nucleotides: TGTGCCAGCAGGCCAACAGGGGTTTTAGGAGAGACCCAGTACTTC.

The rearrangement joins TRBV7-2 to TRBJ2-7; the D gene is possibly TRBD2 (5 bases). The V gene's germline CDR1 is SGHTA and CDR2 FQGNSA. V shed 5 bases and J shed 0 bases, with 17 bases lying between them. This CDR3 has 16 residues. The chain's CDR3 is CASSPAVVGVSYEQYF. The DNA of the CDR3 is TGTGCCAGCAGCCCGGCGGTTGTGGGAGTCTCCTACGAGCAGTACTTC.

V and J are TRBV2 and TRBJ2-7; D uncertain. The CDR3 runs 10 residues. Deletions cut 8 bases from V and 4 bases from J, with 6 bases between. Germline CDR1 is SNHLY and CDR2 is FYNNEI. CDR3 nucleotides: TGTGCCAGCCTTAGGTACGAGCAGTACTTC. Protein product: CASLRYEQYF.

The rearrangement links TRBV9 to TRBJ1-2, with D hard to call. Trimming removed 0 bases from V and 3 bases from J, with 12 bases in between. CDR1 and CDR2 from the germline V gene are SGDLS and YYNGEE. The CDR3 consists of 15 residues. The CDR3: CASSVEGTAHYGYTF. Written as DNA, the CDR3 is TGTGCCAGCAGCGTAGAGGGAACAGCCCACTATGGCTACACCTTC. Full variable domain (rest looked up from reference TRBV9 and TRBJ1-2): DSGVTQTPKHLITATGQRVTLRCSPRSGDLSVYWYQQSLDQGLQFLIQYYNGEERAKGNILERFSAQQFPDLHSELNLSSLELGDSALYFCASSVEGTAHYGYTFGSGTRLTVV.

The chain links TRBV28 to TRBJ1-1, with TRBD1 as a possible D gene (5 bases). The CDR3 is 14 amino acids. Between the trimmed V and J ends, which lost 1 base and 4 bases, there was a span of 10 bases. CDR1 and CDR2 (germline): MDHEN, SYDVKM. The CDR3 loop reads CASSLLGVSTEAFF. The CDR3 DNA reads TGTGCCAGCAGTTTATTGGGGGTGAGCACTGAAGCTTTCTTT.

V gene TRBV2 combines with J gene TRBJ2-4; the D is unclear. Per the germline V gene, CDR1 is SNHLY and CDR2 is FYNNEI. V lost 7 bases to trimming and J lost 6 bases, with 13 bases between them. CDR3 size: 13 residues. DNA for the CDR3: TGTGCCAGCACCGGCGAGTGGGGAAACATTCAGTACTTC. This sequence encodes CASTGEWGNIQYF.

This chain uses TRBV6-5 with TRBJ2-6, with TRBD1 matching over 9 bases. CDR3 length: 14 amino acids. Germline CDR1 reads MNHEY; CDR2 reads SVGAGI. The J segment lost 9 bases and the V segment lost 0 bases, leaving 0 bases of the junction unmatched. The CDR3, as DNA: TGTGCCAGCAGTTACTCGGGACAGGGCAACGTCCTGACTTTC. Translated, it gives CASSYSGQGNVLTF.

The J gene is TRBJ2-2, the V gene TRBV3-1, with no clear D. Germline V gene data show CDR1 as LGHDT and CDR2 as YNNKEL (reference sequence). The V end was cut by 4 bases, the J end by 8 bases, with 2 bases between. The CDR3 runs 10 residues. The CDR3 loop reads CASSPGELFF. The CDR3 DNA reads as TGTGCCAGCAGCCCGGGGGAGCTGTTTTTT.

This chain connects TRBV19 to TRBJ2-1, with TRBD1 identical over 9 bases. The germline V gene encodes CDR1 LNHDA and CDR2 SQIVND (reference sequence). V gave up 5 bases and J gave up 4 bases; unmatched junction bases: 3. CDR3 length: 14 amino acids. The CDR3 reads CASSQGQGYNEQFF. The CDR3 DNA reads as TGTGCCAGTAGTCAGGGACAGGGTTACAATGAGCAGTTCTTC.

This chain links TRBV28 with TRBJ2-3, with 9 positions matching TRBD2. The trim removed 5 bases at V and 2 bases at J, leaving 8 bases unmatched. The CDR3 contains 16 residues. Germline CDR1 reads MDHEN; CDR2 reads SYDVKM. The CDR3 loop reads CASSIIAGVITDTQYF. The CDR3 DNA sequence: TGTGCCAGCAGTATTATAGCGGGAGTGATCACAGATACGCAGTATTTT.

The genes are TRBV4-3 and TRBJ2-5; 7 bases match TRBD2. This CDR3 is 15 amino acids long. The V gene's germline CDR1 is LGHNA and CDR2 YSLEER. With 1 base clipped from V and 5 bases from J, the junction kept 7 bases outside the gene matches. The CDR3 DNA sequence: TGCGCCAGCAGCCAAGGAGGAGCGGGAAGGGAGACCCAGTACTTC. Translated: CASSQGGAGRETQYF.

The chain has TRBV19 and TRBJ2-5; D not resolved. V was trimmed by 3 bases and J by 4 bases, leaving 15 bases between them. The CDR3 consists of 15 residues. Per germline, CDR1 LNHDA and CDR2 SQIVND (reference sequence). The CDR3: CASSIVLWVGETQYF. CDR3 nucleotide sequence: TGTGCCAGTAGTATCGTACTGTGGGTGGGAGAGACCCAGTACTTC.

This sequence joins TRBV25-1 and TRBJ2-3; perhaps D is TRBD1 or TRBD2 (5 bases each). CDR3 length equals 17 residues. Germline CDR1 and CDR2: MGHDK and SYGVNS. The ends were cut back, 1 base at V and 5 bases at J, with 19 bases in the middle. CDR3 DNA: TGTGCCAGCAGTGAATGGGTAGGAGGTGGGGCCGGAGATACGCAGTATTTT. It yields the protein CASSEWVGGGAGDTQYF.

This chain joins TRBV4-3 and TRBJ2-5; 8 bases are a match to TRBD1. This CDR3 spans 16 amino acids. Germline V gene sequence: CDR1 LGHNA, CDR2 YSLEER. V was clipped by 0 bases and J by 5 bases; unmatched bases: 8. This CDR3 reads CASSQDFGQGVETQYF. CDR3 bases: TGCGCCAGCAGCCAAGACTTCGGACAGGGAGTCGAGACCCAGTACTTC.

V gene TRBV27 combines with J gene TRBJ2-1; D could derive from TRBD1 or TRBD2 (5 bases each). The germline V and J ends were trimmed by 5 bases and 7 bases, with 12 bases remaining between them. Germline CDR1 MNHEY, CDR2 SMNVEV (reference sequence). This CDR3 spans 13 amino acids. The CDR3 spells CASSPGTKNEQFF. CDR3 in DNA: TGTGCCAGCAGTCCTGGGACGAAGAATGAGCAGTTCTTC.

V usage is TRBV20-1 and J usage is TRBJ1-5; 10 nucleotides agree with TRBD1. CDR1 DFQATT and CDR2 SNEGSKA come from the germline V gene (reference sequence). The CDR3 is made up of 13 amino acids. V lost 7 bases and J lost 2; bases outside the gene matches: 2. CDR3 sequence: CSGGTGGNQPQHF. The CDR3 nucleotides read TGCAGTGGAGGGACAGGGGGCAATCAGCCCCAGCATTTT.

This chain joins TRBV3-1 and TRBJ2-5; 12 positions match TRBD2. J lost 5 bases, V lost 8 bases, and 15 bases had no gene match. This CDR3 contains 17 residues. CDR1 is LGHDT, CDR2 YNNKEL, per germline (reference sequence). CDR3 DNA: TGTGCCAGCGGGGCGTTGACTAGCGGGAGTACAGGGGAGACCCAGTACTTC. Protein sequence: CASGALTSGSTGETQYF.

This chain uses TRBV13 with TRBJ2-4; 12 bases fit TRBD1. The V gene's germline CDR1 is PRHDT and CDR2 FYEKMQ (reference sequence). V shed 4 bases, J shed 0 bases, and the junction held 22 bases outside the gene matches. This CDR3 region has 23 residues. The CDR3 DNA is TGTGCCAGCAGCTCGATAACGTTCCGGGACAGGGGGCGAGCTCTCCTAGCCAAAAACATTCAGTACTTC. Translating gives CASSSITFRDRGRALLAKNIQYF.

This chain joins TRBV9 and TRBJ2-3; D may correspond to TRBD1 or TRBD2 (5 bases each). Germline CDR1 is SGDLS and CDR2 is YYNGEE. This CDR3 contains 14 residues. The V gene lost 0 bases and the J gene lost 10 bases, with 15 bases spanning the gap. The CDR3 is CASSVGILRDAQYF. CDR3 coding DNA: TGTGCCAGCAGCGTAGGGATACTCCGGGACGCGCAGTATTTT.

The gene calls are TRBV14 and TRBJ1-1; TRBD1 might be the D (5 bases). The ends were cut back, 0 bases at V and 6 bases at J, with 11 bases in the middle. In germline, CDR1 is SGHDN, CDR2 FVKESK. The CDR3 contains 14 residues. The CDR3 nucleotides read TGTGCCAGCAGCCAAGATCGGGGGATAGCTGAAGCTTTCTTT. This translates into CASSQDRGIAEAFF. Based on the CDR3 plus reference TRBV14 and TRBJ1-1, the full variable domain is EAGVTQFPSHSVIEKGQTVTLRCDPISGHDNLYWYRRVMGKEIKFLLHFVKESKQDESGMPNNRFLAERTGGTYSTLKVQPAELEDSGVYFCASSQDRGIAEAFFGQGTRLTVV.

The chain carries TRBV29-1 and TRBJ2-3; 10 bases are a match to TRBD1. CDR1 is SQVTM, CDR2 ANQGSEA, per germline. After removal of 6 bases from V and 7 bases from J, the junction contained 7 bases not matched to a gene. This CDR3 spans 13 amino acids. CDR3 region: CSVDRGTWYTQYF. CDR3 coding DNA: TGCAGCGTGGACAGGGGGACCTGGTATACGCAGTATTTT.

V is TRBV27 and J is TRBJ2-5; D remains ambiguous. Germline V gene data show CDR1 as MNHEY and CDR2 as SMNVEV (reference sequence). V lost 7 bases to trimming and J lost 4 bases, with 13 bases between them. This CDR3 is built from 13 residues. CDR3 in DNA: TGTGCCAGCACCGCCGGGCCTCGAGAGACCCAGTACTTC. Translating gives CASTAGPRETQYF.

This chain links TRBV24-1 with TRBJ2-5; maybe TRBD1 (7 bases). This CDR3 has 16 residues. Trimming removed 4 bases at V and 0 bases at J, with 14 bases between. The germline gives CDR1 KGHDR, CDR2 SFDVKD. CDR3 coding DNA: TGTGCCACCAGTGACCCAGGGGGGCTGGACCAAGAGACCCAGTACTTC. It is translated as CATSDPGGLDQETQYF.

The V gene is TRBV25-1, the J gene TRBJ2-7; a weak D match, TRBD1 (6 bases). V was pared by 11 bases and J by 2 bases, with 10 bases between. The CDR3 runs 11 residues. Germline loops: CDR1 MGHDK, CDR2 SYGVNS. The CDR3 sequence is CASGQTYEQYF. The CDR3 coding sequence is TGTGCCTCGGGACAAACCTACGAGCAGTACTTC.

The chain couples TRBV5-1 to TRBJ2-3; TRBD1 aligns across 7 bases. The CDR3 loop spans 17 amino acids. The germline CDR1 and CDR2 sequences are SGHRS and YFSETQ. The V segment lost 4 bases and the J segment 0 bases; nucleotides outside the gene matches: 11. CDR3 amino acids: CASSGSGTEDSTDTQYF. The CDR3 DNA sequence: TGCGCCAGCAGCGGTTCCGGGACAGAAGATAGCACAGATACGCAGTATTTT.

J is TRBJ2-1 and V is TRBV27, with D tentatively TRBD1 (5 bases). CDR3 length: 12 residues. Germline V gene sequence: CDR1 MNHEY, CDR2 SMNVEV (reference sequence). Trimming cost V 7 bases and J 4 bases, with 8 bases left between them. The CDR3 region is CASITGYNEQFF. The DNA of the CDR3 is TGTGCCAGCATAACAGGATACAATGAGCAGTTCTTC.

As DNA, the CDR3 is TGCAGCGCGATAAGGGACGGGAGGGCCGGTGAGCAGTTCTTC. Translation gives CSAIRDGRAGEQFF. The chain combines TRBV20-1 with TRBJ2-1; TRBD2 matches 8 bases. The length of the CDR3 is 14 residues. Germline CDR1 DFQATT, CDR2 SNEGSKA (reference sequence).